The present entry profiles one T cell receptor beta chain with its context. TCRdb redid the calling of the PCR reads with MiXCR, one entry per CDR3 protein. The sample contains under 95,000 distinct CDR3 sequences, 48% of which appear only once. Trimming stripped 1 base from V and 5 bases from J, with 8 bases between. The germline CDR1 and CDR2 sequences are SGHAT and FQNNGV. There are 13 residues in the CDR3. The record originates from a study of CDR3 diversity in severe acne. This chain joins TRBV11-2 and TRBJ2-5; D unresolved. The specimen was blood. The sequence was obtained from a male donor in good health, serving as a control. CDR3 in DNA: TGTGCCAGCAGCTTAGTTATGCGGGAGACCCAGTACTTC. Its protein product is CASSLVMRETQYF.